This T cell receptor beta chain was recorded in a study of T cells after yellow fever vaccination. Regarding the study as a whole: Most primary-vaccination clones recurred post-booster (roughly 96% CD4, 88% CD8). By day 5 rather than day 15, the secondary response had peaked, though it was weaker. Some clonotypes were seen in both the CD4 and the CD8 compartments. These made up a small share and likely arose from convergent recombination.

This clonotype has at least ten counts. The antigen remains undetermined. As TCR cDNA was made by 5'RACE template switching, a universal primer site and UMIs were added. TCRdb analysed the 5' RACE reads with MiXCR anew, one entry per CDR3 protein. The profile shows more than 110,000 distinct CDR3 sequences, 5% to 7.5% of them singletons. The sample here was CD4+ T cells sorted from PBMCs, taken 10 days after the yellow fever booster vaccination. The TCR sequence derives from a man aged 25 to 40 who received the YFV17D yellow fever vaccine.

CDR3 DNA sequence: TGTGCCATCAGTGAATTCACGGGCGAGCAGTACTTC. This gives the protein CAISEFTGEQYF. This rearrangement joins TRBV10-3 to TRBJ2-7; D gene uncertain. Germline assignment: CDR1 ENHRY and CDR2 SYGVKD. The CDR3 has 12 amino acids. Trimming removed 3 bases at V and 6 bases at J, with 9 bases between.